The 3 T cell receptor beta chains reported below all come from one sample, sequenced in a study of identifying expanded T cells in peripheral blood. Measured with immunoSEQ multiplex PCR; TCRdb has only the in-frame clones, and not every one. The sample yields about 94,000 clones, nearly 90% seen once. Sequenced input: blood. These receptors originate from a person aged 18 to 75 in good health.

The chain employs TRBV2 and TRBJ1-2; 7 bases map to TRBD1. Looked up from germline, CDR1 is SNHLY and CDR2 is FYNNEI. The CDR3 sequence is 12 residues long. Trimming removed 6 bases from V and 8 bases from J; junction bases left unmatched: 6. CDR3 protein: CASSPDRAGYTF. As DNA, the CDR3 is TGTGCCAGCAGCCCAGACAGGGCCGGCTACACCTTC.

The CDR3 loop reads CASSISSGSQPQHF. CDR3 coding DNA: TGTGCCAGTAGTATCTCTTCGGGCAGTCAGCCCCAGCATTTT. The rearrangement uses TRBV19 and TRBJ1-5; D remains ambiguous. In germline, CDR1 is LNHDA, CDR2 SQIVND (reference sequence). V was cut by 3 bases and J by 6 bases, with 12 bases left in between. CDR3 size: 14 residues.

DNA of the CDR3: TGTGCCAGCAGCCTTTCCGGGACATTGAACACTGAAGCTTTCTTT. Translating it yields CASSLSGTLNTEAFF. The chain combines TRBV16 with TRBJ1-1, with D tentatively TRBD1 (6 bases). This CDR3 is built from 15 residues. The germline V gene encodes CDR1 KGHSY and CDR2 FQNENV. The V end was cut by 4 bases, the J end by 0 bases, with 12 bases between. The full variable domain, with the rest looked up from reference TRBV16 and TRBJ1-1, is GEEVAQTPKHLVRGEGQKAKLYCAPIKGHSYVFWYQQVLKNEFKFLISFQNENVFDETGMPKERFSAKCLPNSPCSLEIQATKLEDSAVYFCASSLSGTLNTEAFFGQGTRLTVV.